Included here is one T cell receptor (beta chain) sequence, with context. It lacks a known antigen. The record has no base qualities; no much larger clone is one base away. The donors belonged to the validation cohort of around 120 subjects, which was separate from the roughly 680-subject first cohort. Libraries came from the immunoSEQ multiplex PCR assay. The source study handled its data this way. A statistical classification framework was built to diagnose cytomegalovirus status from the catalog of TCR beta chain sequences. TCRdb holds this immuneACCESS table with in-frame rearrangements only. Some clones are missing; in checked studies, unresolved V genes explain under half, and the rest has no known cause. V and J calls and clone size are copied from that table; D and trimming were computed from the DNA. This sample is represented by 70,000 or so clones; over 85% of them were singletons. The ten largest clones add up to roughly 1.6% of the sample.

This specimen comes from a study of cytomegalovirus exposure and HLA in healthy donors (dated by TCRdb to about 2017). Study-wide context: A later analysis indicated that the roughly 130 validation repertoires were generated on the platform also employed for the 670 or so repertoires of the first cohort. The study was designed to test whether signatures of past pathogen exposure could be identified by cataloging public T cell receptors. In addition to the first cohort of 500 to 850 subjects, a separate validation cohort of 120 different subjects was used. To predict cytomegalovirus infection status, the study combined high-throughput TCR immunosequencing, statistical association of individual TCRs with disease status, and machine learning.

General study outcomes and caveats: It was suggested by the authors that the approach could potentially be generalized to other disease states and immunological phenotypes. In the study, roughly 160 TCR beta chains were listed as associated with cytomegalovirus. Most TCR sequences were observed very rarely across donors, whereas some public TCRs were present in many individuals. Subsequent analysis determined that TCRs grouped into clusters in the first cohort also showed a tendency toward co-occurrence across the 130 or so validation repertoires, and about 93% of cluster scores exceeded 0. A later analysis had no HLA typing for the validation cohort, so co-occurrence there was scored across all 110 or so repertoires. The classifier was reported to diagnose cytomegalovirus status with high specificity and sensitivity in both the original cohort and the validation cohort. Three of the identified cytomegalovirus-associated TCR beta chains were confirmed in vitro to be specific for cytomegalovirus antigens.

CDR1 MGHRA and CDR2 YSYEKL were looked up in the germline V gene. From the cysteine through the phenylalanine, the CDR3 covers 14 amino acids. Just the 42-base CDR3 DNA is kept, in frame starting at base 1. From V the trimming removes 3 bases and from J it removes 3 bases, while the gene matches leave 2 bases of the junction unaccounted for. Sequencing used PBMCs. The receptor chain draws on TRBV4-1 and TRBJ1-2; TRBD1 fits 9 bases in the junction. This clonotype was obtained from a man aged 18 to 29 in good health and CMV-seropositive. The DNA sequence is as follows: TGCGCCAGCAGCCACAGGGACAGGGACTATGGCTACACCTTC. Protein translation: CASSHRDRDYGYTF.